Listed below are T cell receptor beta chains from one sample, sequenced in a study of CD8 T cells in ankylosing spondylitis. TCRdb used MiXCR to reprocess the 5' RACE reads, holding one entry per CDR3 protein. The table records 750,000 to 850,000 distinct CDR3 sequences, approximately 10% of them present only once. The sequenced sample consisted of blood, either unsorted or a sorted T cell fraction (not recorded which). The origin of the receptors is a male donor with ankylosing spondylitis. Each CDR3 is given with its conserved first and last residue. The order of the fields is V gene, D gene, J gene, clone size, CDR3 protein, CDR3 DNA. The D gene is left open where the match is weak. A row's size may be missing; if present it is once, few, many or a size class.

TRBV20-1	TRBD1	TRBJ1-4	few	CSARDVATGLGEKLFF	TGCAGTGCTAGAGACGTAGCGACAGGGCTGGGGGAAAAACTGTTTTTT
TRBV28	TRBD1	TRBJ2-3	.	CASSLPISGGTQYF	TGTGCCAGCAGTCTGCCAATTTCAGGGGGCACGCAGTATTTT
TRBV19	.	TRBJ1-2	.	CASRQPPNYGYTF	TGTGCCAGTAGACAGCCTCCTAACTATGGCTACACCTTC
TRBV5-1	.	TRBJ1-1	few	CASSLGGSWAFF	TGCGCCAGCAGCTTGGGAGGATCCTGGGCTTTCTTT
TRBV10-3	.	TRBJ1-2	.	CATGQLGYTF	TGTGCCACAGGACAGCTTGGCTACACCTTC
TRBV5-1	TRBD1	TRBJ1-4	.	CASSLEGTGEKLFF	TGCGCCAGCAGCTTGGAAGGGACAGGGGAAAAACTGTTTTTT
TRBV6-2/TRBV6-3	.	TRBJ1-1	few	CASTPGERGTEAFF	TGTGCCAGCACCCCCGGGGAAAGGGGCACTGAAGCTTTCTTT
TRBV29-1	TRBD2	TRBJ2-5	many	CSVAGGVTETQYF	TGCAGCGTAGCGGGAGGAGTTACGGAGACCCAGTACTTC
TRBV7-8	.	TRBJ1-1	many	CASSLVRGRAEAFF	TGTGCCAGCAGCTTAGTTCGGGGTCGGGCTGAAGCTTTCTTT
TRBV18	TRBD1	TRBJ2-3	few	CASSPGGQGSDTQYF	TGTGCCAGCTCACCTGGAGGACAGGGGTCGGATACGCAGTATTTT
TRBV10-3	.	TRBJ2-6	.	CAISGAGTSGANVLTF	TGTGCCATCAGTGGGGCGGGTACCTCTGGGGCCAACGTCCTGACTTTC
TRBV5-1	TRBD1	TRBJ2-3	many	CASSWDRGTDTQYF	TGCGCCAGCAGCTGGGACAGGGGCACAGATACGCAGTATTTT
TRBV20-1	TRBD2	TRBJ2-5	many	CSARSTSGRAETQYF	TGCAGTGCTAGATCGACTAGCGGGAGAGCAGAGACCCAGTACTTC
TRBV29-1	TRBD2	TRBJ2-1	many	CSVGGREGYNEQFF	TGCAGCGTTGGTGGGCGGGAGGGTTACAATGAGCAGTTCTTC
TRBV18	.	TRBJ2-5	few	CASSPREWGTETQYF	TGTGCCAGCTCACCGAGGGAATGGGGGACGGAGACCCAGTACTTC
TRBV25-1	.	TRBJ2-3	.	CASSEGRLADTQYF	TGTGCCAGCAGTGAGGGACGACTCGCAGATACGCAGTATTTT
TRBV12-3/TRBV12-4	TRBD1	TRBJ1-4	.	CASSPTGKVEKLFF	TGTGCCAGCAGCCCGACAGGGAAAGTTGAAAAACTGTTTTTT
TRBV20-1	.	TRBJ2-7	.	CSASRGSLSYEQYF	TGCAGTGCTAGTCGGGGGAGCCTTTCCTACGAGCAGTACTTC
TRBV10-3	TRBD1	TRBJ1-4	.	CAISDRTGSNEKLFF	TGTGCCATCAGTGATAGGACAGGGTCTAATGAAAAACTGTTTTTT
TRBV20-1	.	TRBJ2-1	many	CSARGLGRGEQFF	TGCAGTGCGCGAGGACTTGGACGGGGTGAGCAGTTCTTC
TRBV6-5	.	TRBJ1-4	few	CASRYRALLTNEKLFF	TGTGCCAGCAGATACCGGGCCCTTCTCACTAATGAAAAACTGTTTTTT
TRBV10-3	.	TRBJ2-3	.	CAISEPAATGNTQYF	TGTGCCATCAGTGAGCCAGCAGCTACCGGGAATACGCAGTATTTT
TRBV20-1	.	TRBJ2-7	many	CSATIGGLPHEQYF	TGCAGTGCTACAATTGGGGGCTTACCCCACGAGCAGTACTTC
TRBV28	.	TRBJ2-3	few	CASRSYGTDTQYF	TGTGCCAGCAGGAGCTACGGCACAGATACGCAGTATTTT
TRBV11-2	.	TRBJ2-1	.	CASSDTRGDNEQFF	TGTGCCAGCAGTGATACCCGCGGGGACAATGAGCAGTTCTTC
TRBV25-1	TRBD1	TRBJ2-2	.	CASSNQGVQGTGELFF	TGTGCCAGCAGTAACCAGGGGGTTCAGGGCACCGGGGAGCTGTTTTTT
TRBV23-1	.	TRBJ1-2	.	CASPKTPHHDYGYTF	TGCGCCAGCCCCAAGACACCCCACCACGACTATGGCTACACCTTC
TRBV18	.	TRBJ1-1	few	CASSPQGGRSEAFF	TGTGCCAGCTCACCACAGGGGGGAAGGTCTGAAGCTTTCTTT
TRBV6-2/TRBV6-3	.	TRBJ1-5	many	CASSKGDLSNQPQHF	TGTGCCAGCAGTAAGGGGGATCTGAGCAATCAGCCCCAGCATTTT
TRBV5-6	.	TRBJ2-6	.	CASSFPDILGSGANVLTF	TGTGCCAGCAGCTTCCCGGACATACTTGGCTCTGGGGCCAACGTCCTGACTTTC
TRBV20-1	.	TRBJ1-5	many	CSASQGQSNQPQHF	TGCAGTGCTAGTCAAGGTCAGTCCAATCAGCCCCAGCATTTT
TRBV7-9	.	TRBJ2-1	.	CASSRIAESYNEQFF	TGTGCCAGCAGCCGCATAGCGGAGTCCTACAATGAGCAGTTCTTC
TRBV3-1	.	TRBJ2-7	many	CASSSQSYGSEQYF	TGTGCCAGCAGCTCTCAATCCTACGGAAGCGAGCAGTACTTC
TRBV6-1	.	TRBJ2-1	.	CASNGGSAASNEQFF	TGTGCCAGCAATGGGGGGTCAGCAGCTTCCAATGAGCAGTTCTTC
TRBV4-1	TRBD1	TRBJ1-4	.	CASRLTGAPVLFF	TGCGCCAGCAGACTGACAGGGGCCCCAGTCCTGTTTTTT
TRBV20-1	.	TRBJ1-1	many	CSASRREAFF	TGCAGTGCTAGTCGTAGAGAAGCTTTCTTT
TRBV20-1	TRBD2	TRBJ2-7	few	CSAHPAGGYEQYF	TGCAGTGCCCATCCAGCGGGGGGCTACGAGCAGTACTTC
TRBV3-1	TRBD2	TRBJ2-5	few	CASSQLAGGPETQYF	TGTGCCAGCAGCCAACTAGCGGGAGGGCCAGAGACCCAGTACTTC
TRBV20-1	.	TRBJ2-4	few	CSAPGSYLAKNIQYF	TGCAGTGCTCCCGGATCCTATTTAGCCAAAAACATTCAGTACTTC
TRBV4-2	.	TRBJ1-3	many	CASSRFSRGNSGNTIYF	TGTGCCAGCAGCCGTTTCTCGAGGGGGAACTCTGGAAACACCATATATTTT
TRBV20-1	.	TRBJ1-1	.	CSASGDLNTEAFF	TGCAGTGCTAGCGGCGACTTGAACACTGAAGCTTTCTTT
TRBV20-1	.	TRBJ2-7	few	CSAPNPDGLSYEQYF	TGCAGTGCTCCTAACCCCGACGGACTTTCCTACGAGCAGTACTTC
TRBV20-1	TRBD1	TRBJ1-2	few	CSARGGTGLSGYTF	TGCAGTGCTAGAGGGGGGACAGGTCTTAGTGGCTACACCTTC
TRBV7-2	.	TRBJ2-3	few	CASSLVGPNTQYF	TGTGCCAGCAGCTTAGTTGGCCCGAATACGCAGTATTTT
TRBV20-1	.	TRBJ2-2	few	CSARNTANTGELFF	TGCAGTGCTAGAAATACAGCGAACACCGGGGAGCTGTTTTTT
TRBV5-1	TRBD1	TRBJ2-7	few	CASSGQGFDEQYF	TGCGCCAGCAGCGGACAGGGGTTCGACGAGCAGTACTTC
TRBV7-6	.	TRBJ2-1	few	CASSSGPNSYNEQFF	TGTGCCAGCAGCTCGGGACCGAACTCCTACAATGAGCAGTTCTTC